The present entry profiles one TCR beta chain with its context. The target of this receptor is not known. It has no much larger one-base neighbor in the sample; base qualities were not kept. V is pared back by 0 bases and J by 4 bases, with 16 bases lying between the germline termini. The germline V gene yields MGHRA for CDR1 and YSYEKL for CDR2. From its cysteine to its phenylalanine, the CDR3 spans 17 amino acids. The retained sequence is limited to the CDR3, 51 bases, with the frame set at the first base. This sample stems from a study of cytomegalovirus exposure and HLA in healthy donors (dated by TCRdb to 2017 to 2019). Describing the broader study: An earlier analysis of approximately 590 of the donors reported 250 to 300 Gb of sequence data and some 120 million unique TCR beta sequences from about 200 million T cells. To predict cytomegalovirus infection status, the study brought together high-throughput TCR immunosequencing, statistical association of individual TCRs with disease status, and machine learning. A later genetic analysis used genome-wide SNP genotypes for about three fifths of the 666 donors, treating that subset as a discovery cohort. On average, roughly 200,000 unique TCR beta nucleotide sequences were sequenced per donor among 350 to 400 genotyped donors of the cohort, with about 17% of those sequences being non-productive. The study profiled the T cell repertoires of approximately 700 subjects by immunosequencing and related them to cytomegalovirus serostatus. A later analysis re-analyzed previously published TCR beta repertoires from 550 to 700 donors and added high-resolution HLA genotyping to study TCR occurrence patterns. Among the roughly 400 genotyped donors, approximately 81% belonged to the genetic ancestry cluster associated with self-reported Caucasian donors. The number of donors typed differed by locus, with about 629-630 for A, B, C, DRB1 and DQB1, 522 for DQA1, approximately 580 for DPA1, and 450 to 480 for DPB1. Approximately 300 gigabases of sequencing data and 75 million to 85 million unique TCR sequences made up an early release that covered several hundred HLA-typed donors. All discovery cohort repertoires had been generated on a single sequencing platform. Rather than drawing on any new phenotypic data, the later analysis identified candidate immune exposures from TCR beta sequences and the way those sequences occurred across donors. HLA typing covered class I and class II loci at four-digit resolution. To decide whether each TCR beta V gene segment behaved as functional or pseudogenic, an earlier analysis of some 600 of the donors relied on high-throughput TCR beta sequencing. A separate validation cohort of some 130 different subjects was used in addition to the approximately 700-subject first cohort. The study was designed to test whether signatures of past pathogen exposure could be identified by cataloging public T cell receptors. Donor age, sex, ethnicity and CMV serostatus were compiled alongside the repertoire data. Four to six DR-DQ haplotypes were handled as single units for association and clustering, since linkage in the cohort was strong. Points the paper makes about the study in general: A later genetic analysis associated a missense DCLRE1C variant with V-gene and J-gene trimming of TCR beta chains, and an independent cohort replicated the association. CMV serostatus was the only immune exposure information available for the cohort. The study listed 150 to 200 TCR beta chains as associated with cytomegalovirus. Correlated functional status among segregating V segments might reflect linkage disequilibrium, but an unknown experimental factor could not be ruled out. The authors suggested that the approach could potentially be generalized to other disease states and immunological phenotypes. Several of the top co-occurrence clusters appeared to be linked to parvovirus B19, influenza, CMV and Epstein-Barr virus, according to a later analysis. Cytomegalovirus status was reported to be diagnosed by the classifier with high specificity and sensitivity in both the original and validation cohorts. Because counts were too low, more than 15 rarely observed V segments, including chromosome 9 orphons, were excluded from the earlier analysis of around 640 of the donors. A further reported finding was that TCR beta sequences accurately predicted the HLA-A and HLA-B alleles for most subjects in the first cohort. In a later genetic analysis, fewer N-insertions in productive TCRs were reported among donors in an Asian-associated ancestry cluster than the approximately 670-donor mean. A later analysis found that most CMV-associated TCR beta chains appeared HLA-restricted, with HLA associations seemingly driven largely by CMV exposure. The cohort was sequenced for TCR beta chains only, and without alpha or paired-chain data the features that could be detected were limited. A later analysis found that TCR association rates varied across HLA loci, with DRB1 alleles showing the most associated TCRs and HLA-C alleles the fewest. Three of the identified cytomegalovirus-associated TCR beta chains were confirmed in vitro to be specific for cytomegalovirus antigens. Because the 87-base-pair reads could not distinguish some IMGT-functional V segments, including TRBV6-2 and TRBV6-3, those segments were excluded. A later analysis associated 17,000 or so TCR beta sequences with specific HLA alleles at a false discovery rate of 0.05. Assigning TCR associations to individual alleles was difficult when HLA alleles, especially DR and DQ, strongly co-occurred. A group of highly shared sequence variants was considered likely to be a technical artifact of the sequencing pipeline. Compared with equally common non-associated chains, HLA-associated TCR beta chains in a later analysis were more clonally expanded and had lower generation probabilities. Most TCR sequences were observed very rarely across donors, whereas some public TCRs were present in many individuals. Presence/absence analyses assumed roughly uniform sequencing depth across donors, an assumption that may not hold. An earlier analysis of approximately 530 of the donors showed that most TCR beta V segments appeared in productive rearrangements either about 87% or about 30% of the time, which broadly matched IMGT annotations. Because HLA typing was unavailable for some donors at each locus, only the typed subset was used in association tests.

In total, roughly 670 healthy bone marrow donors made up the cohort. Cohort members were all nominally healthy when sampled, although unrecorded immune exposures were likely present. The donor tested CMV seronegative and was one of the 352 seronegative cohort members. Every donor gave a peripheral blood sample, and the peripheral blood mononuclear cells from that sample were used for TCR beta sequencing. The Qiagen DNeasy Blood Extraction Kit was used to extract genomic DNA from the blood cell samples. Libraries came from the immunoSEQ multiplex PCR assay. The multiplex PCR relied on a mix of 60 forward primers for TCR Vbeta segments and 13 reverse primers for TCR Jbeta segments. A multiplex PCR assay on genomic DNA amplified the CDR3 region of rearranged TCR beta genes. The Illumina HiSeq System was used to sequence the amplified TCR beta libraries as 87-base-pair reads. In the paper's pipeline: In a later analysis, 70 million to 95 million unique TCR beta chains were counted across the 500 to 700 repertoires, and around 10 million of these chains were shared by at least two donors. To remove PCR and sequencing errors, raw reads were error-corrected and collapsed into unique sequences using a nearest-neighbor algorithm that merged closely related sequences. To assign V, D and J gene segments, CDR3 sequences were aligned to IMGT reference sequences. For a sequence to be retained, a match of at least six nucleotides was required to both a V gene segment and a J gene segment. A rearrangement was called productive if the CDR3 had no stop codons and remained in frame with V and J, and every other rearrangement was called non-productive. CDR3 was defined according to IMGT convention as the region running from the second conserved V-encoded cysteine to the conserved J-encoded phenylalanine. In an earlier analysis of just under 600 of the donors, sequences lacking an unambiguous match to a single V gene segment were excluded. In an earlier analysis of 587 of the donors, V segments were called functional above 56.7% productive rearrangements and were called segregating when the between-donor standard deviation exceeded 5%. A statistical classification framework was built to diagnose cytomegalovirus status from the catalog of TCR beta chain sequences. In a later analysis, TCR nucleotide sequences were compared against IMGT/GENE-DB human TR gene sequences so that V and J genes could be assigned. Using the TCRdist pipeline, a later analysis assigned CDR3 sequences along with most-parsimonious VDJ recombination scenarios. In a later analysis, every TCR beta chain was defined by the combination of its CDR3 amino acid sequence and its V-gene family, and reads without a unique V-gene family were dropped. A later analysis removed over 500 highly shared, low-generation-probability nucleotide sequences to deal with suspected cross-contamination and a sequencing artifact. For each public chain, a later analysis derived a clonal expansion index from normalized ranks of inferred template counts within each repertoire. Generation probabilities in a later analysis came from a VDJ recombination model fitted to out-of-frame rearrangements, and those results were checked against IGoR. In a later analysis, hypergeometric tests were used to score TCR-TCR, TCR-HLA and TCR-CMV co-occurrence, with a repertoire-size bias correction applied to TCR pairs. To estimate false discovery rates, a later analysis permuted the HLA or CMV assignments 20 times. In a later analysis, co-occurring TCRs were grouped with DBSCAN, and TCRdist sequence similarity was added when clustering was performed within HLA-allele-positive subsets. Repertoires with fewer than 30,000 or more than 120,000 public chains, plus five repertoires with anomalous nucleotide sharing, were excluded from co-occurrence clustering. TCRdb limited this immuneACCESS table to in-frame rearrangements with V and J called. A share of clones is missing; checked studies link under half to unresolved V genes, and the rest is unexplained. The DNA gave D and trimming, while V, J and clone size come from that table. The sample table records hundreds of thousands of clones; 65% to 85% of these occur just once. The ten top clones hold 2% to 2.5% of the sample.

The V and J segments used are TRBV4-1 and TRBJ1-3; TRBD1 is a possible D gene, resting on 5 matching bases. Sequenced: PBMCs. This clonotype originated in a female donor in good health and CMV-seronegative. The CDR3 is CASSQERQTPVGNTIYF. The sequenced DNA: TGCGCCAGCAGCCAAGAGAGACAGACCCCCGTCGGAAACACCATATATTTT.